What follows are 27 T cell receptor beta chains derived from one specimen sequenced in a study of blood T cells in healthy people across ages (dated by TCRdb to 2013 to 2016). Library preparation employed 5' RACE. The reads were generated on an Illumina HiSeq 2500. A second PCR of 7 to 11 cycles was run with a J-beta primer mix and a sample-barcoded 5' primer. The public reads were reanalyzed by TCRdb: fastp trimming at Q25, MiXCR alignment, in-frame beta chains only. Rows are unified per CDR3 protein, each entry keeping the most common DNA and genes. The sample data list 270,000 or so distinct CDR3 sequences, and 25% to 30% of these were observed just once. Over 25% of the sample is in the top ten clones. Specimen: blood. The receptors shown here come from a woman in her 70s in good health.

This clonotype was detected a few times. The junction and the germline gene differ at one end; a read error may be behind it. The CDR3 loop is CASSETAIYANTGELLF. The CDR3 DNA is TGTGCCAGCAGTGAGACAGCCATTTATGCGAACACCGGGGAGCTGCTTTTT. The chain couples TRBV25-1 to TRBJ2-2; either TRBD1 or TRBD2 may supply D (5 bases each). The CDR3 has 17 amino acids. Germline V CDR1 and CDR2: MGHDK, SYGVNS.

This clonotype was observed at least ten times. The chain carries TRBV14 and TRBJ2-7; D call uncertain. Germline values: CDR1 SGHDN, CDR2 FVKESK. The CDR3 totals 15 residues. Deletions cut 5 bases from V and 3 bases from J, with 17 bases between. The CDR3, as DNA: TGTGCCAGCAGCTCCCGCCGGGCCAGTAACTACGAGCAGTACTTC. Translating gives CASSSRRASNYEQYF.

The chain is built from TRBV18 and TRBJ2-5; D gene uncertain. CDR3 length: 14 amino acids. Germline V gene lookup returns CDR1 KGHSH and CDR2 LQKENI. The V end lost 3 bases, the J end lost 5 bases, and 13 bases lay between the germline ends. In DNA, the CDR3 is TGTGCCAGCTCACCGACCGGTACGGGCGAGACCCAGTACTTC. Translation: CASSPTGTGETQYF. Supplemented by reference TRBV18 and TRBJ2-5, the full variable domain reads NAGVMQNPRHLVRRRGQEARLRCSPMKGHSHVYWYRQLPEEGLKFMVYLQKENIIDESGMPKERFSAEFPKEGPSILRIQQVVRGDSAAYFCASSPTGTGETQYFGPGTRLLVL.

J is TRBJ2-1 and V is TRBV7-9; D may be TRBD2 (6 bases). Germline V gene lookup returns CDR1 SEHNR and CDR2 FQNEAQ (reference sequence). V dropped 0 bases and J dropped 10 bases, with 10 bases sitting between them. The length of the CDR3 is 13 residues. CDR3 loop: CASSLAGGAEQFF. DNA of the CDR3: TGTGCCAGCAGCTTAGCCGGCGGGGCCGAGCAGTTCTTC.

This clonotype was seen at least ten times. This chain links TRBV5-4 with TRBJ2-5; 12 positions agree with TRBD2. The length of the CDR3 is 12 residues. Germline V CDR1 and CDR2: SGHNT, YYREEE (reference sequence). Germline trimming cut 7 bases from V and 5 bases from J; bases unmatched to any gene: 0. The CDR3 loop reads CASGTSGETQYF. The CDR3 bases are TGTGCCAGCGGGACTAGCGGGGAGACCCAGTACTTC.

The chain uses TRBV20-1 and TRBJ2-5; unclear D gene. CDR3 size: 13 residues. CDR1 is DFQATT and CDR2 is SNEGSKA in the germline V gene (reference sequence). V was shortened by 5 bases and J by 5 bases, with 15 bases between the two germline ends. The CDR3 bases are TGCAGTGCTCCGGGCCTCGTTGAGGAGACCCAGTACTTC. Translated: CSAPGLVEETQYF.

V and J are TRBV7-2 and TRBJ2-7, with TRBD2 matching 8 bases. Germline assignment: CDR1 SGHTA and CDR2 FQGNSA. Trimming at V came to 4 bases and at J to 2 bases, leaving 7 bases not matched to a gene. The CDR3 length is 15 residues. Written as DNA, the CDR3 is TGTGCCAGCAGCTCCCGTCAGCGGGAGCCCTACGAGCAGTACTTC. This codes for CASSSRQREPYEQYF.

This clonotype was counted many times. The chain employs TRBV29-1 and TRBJ1-1, with D maybe TRBD1 (6 bases). The ends were cut back, 3 bases at V and 4 bases at J, with 6 bases in the middle. The CDR3 loop spans 11 amino acids. Germline V gene sequence: CDR1 SQVTM, CDR2 ANQGSEA. CDR3 sequence reads: CSVDRGTEAFF. The CDR3 bases are TGCAGCGTTGACAGGGGCACTGAAGCTTTCTTT. Variable domain in full (rest from reference TRBV29-1 and TRBJ1-1): SAVISQKPSRDICQRGTSLTIQCQVDSQVTMMFWYRQQPGQSLTLIATANQGSEATYESGFVIDKFPISRPNLTFSTLTVSNMSPEDSSIYLCSVDRGTEAFFGQGTRLTVV.

The table lists this clonotype with a few counts. CDR3 in amino acids: CASSLGYSGQETQYF. The CDR3 nucleotides read TGCGCCAGCAGCTTAGGGTATTCGGGGCAAGAGACCCAGTACTTC. The rearrangement joins TRBV5-1 to TRBJ2-5; possibly TRBD2 for D (5 bases). Germline CDR1 reads SGHRS; CDR2 reads YFSETQ. Trimming pared 2 bases from V and 2 bases from J, leaving 13 bases between. The CDR3 sequence is 15 residues long.

This clonotype was found many times. This chain links TRBV15 with TRBJ1-4, with 8 bases matching TRBD1. The germline CDR1 and CDR2 sequences are LNHNV and YYDKDF (reference sequence). Unmatched junction bases numbered 6, after V lost 2 bases and J lost 7 bases. CDR3 length equals 15 residues. As DNA, the CDR3 is TGTGCCACCAGCAGACCAGGACAGGGCATTGAAAAACTGTTTTTT. This gives the protein CATSRPGQGIEKLFF.

This clonotype has a handful of counts. The chain couples TRBV7-9 to TRBJ2-1; 7 bases map to TRBD2. The J call may be mistaken, given a closer DNA end match to TRBJ2-7. Germline CDR1 SEHNR, CDR2 FQNEAQ (reference sequence). The CDR3 spans 14 residues. In DNA, the CDR3 is TGTGCCAGCAGGGGGCTAGCGGCTCCCTACGAGCAGTACTTC. It encodes CASRGLAAPYEQYF.

The chain carries TRBV2 and TRBJ1-5; D unresolved. This CDR3 comprises 15 residues. Trimming pared 3 bases from V and 6 bases from J, leaving 15 bases between. CDR1 and CDR2 from the germline V gene are SNHLY and FYNNEI. CDR3 DNA sequence: TGTGCCAGCAGTGAGGAGAGATTATCCCCTCAGCCCCAGCATTTT. Translated: CASSEERLSPQPQHF.

The V call is TRBV5-1, the J call TRBJ2-7; 9 positions match TRBD2. The CDR3 loop spans 14 amino acids. Germline-derived CDR1 and CDR2 are SGHRS and YFSETQ. V gave up 7 bases and J gave up 6 bases; unmatched junction bases: 11. The chain's CDR3 is CASSGLAGEAEQYF. The CDR3 DNA sequence: TGCGCCAGCTCGGGATTAGCGGGAGAGGCCGAGCAGTACTTC.

This chain uses TRBV28 with TRBJ2-7; 7 bases match TRBD1. V was pared by 7 bases and J by 8 bases, with 8 bases of the junction left unmatched. Germline CDR1 is MDHEN and CDR2 is SYDVKM. The CDR3 runs 12 residues. The CDR3 sequence: CASTKDRDQQYF. Written as DNA, the CDR3 is TGTGCCAGCACCAAAGACAGGGACCAGCAGTACTTC. Together with reference TRBV28 and TRBJ2-7, the CDR3 gives the full variable domain: DVKVTQSSRYLVKRTGEKVFLECVQDMDHENMFWYRQDPGLGLRLIYFSYDVKMKEKGDIPEGYSVSREKKERFSLILESASTNQTSMYLCASTKDRDQQYFGPGTRLTVT.

This clonotype was counted only a few times. The rearrangement links TRBV27 to TRBJ2-7; 9 bases line up with TRBD1. V was clipped by 5 bases and J by 3 bases; unmatched bases: 8. CDR1 is MNHEY and CDR2 is SMNVEV in the germline V gene (reference sequence). The CDR3 has 15 residues. The CDR3 nucleotides read TGTGCCAGCAGTCCGTCCGGGACAGGGTTCTACGAGCAGTACTTC. As protein: CASSPSGTGFYEQYF.

This clonotype was counted at least ten times. This chain connects TRBV7-9 to TRBJ1-1; 9 positions agree with TRBD1. Trimming removed 5 bases from V and 4 bases from J; junction bases left unmatched: 11. The CDR3 runs 16 residues. Looked up from germline, CDR1 is SEHNR and CDR2 is FQNEAQ (reference sequence). CDR3: CASSITGGGSGTEAFF. Written as DNA, the CDR3 is TGTGCCAGCAGCATTACAGGGGGCGGCTCTGGCACTGAAGCTTTCTTT. Using reference TRBV7-9 and TRBJ1-1 for the parts outside the CDR3, the full variable domain is DTGVSQNPRHKITKRGQNVTFRCDPISEHNRLYWYRQTLGQGPEFLTYFQNEAQLEKSRLLSDRFSAERPKGSFSTLEIQRTEQGDSAMYLCASSITGGGSGTEAFFGQGTRLTVV.

This clonotype has a handful of counts. The chain couples TRBV29-1 to TRBJ2-7, with 9 bases aligning to TRBD2. CDR3 length: 13 residues. Germline trimming cut 6 bases from V and 0 bases from J; bases unmatched to any gene: 3. Germline CDR1 SQVTM, CDR2 ANQGSEA. CDR3 protein: CSVSGGTSYEQYF. The CDR3 DNA reads as TGCAGCGTGAGCGGGGGGACCTCCTACGAGCAGTACTTC.

The chain carries TRBV28 and TRBJ2-7, with D possibly TRBD2 on 6 matching bases. Germline V gives CDR1 MDHEN, CDR2 SYDVKM. The CDR3 has 14 amino acids. V gave up 3 bases and J gave up 5 bases, with 14 bases separating them. The CDR3 is CASSFGGRNHEQYF. CDR3 sequence (DNA): TGTGCCAGCAGTTTCGGAGGGAGGAACCACGAGCAGTACTTC.

The table lists this clonotype with many counts. J is TRBJ1-6 and V is TRBV4-2, with D possibly matching TRBD1 (5 bases). The CDR3 consists of 14 residues. Trimming took off 8 bases at V and 0 bases at J, with 8 bases between the two ends. Germline CDR1 is LGHNA and CDR2 is YNFKEQ. CDR3 nucleotides: TGTGCCAGCGGAGGGACCTCCTATAATTCACCCCTCCACTTT. It is translated as CASGGTSYNSPLHF.

The chain joins TRBV2 to TRBJ2-1, with unresolved D. Germline V gene lookup returns CDR1 SNHLY and CDR2 FYNNEI. V was shortened by 2 bases and J by 11 bases, with 10 bases between the two germline ends. The CDR3 is 12 amino acids. The CDR3 sequence: CASSERSKKQFF. The CDR3 region has the DNA TGTGCCAGCAGTGAACGATCCAAGAAGCAGTTCTTC.

This clonotype was seen repeatedly, ten times or more. The V gene is TRBV4-2, the J gene TRBJ2-5; 10 bases are a match to TRBD2. The CDR3 runs 14 residues. In germline, CDR1 is LGHNA, CDR2 YNFKEQ. J gave up 3 bases and V 3 bases, and 1 base lay outside the gene matches. CDR3 nucleotide sequence: TGTGCCAGCAGCCAGCTAGCGGGAGAAGAGACCCAGTACTTC. This gives the protein CASSQLAGEETQYF.

This sequence joins TRBV3-1 and TRBJ2-5; TRBD1 matches at 10 bases. The CDR3 consists of 15 residues. V dropped 2 bases and J dropped 3; count of bases not matched to a gene: 3. The germline V gene has CDR1 LGHDT and CDR2 YNNKEL (reference sequence). For the CDR3, the DNA is TGTGCCAGCAGCCAATGGGGACAGGGGAAAGAGACCCAGTACTTC. Translation: CASSQWGQGKETQYF.

This clonotype has only a few counts. The chain carries TRBV28 and TRBJ2-4, with TRBD1 matching 7 bases. The trim removed 5 bases at V and 16 bases at J, leaving 17 bases unmatched. This CDR3 is 14 amino acids long. CDR1 is MDHEN and CDR2 is SYDVKM in the germline V gene. The DNA for the CDR3 is TGTGCCAGCAGTGAGCCCATGGACAGGACGATCTCCTACTTC. Protein product: CASSEPMDRTISYF.

This sequence joins TRBV19 and TRBJ1-4, with D possibly TRBD1 on 5 matching bases. With 7 bases removed from V and 7 bases from J, the gap between germline ends came to 13 bases. CDR1 and CDR2 (germline): LNHDA, SQIVND (reference sequence). The CDR3 has 13 residues. CDR3 loop: CASNQGIGEKLFF. The CDR3 DNA is TGTGCCAGTAATCAGGGAATCGGTGAAAAACTGTTTTTT.

To note about this clonotype: A much larger clone sits a single nucleotide away, making a read error possible. The CDR3 is CSADVGGTSHRNEQFF. In DNA, the CDR3 is TGCAGCGCTGATGTTGGTGGGACTAGTCATAGGAATGAGCAGTTCTTC. The chain is built from TRBV29-1 and TRBJ2-5, with 8 nucleotides matching TRBD2. The J call may not be correct, given that the DNA end is closer to TRBJ2-1. The CDR3 is 16 residues long. Germline CDR1 and CDR2: SQVTM and ANQGSEA.

This clonotype has a handful of counts. J is TRBJ2-1 and V is TRBV19; TRBD2 matches at 8 bases. CDR3 length equals 14 residues. J gave up 7 bases and V 6 bases, and 8 bases lay outside the gene matches. CDR1 LNHDA and CDR2 SQIVND come from the germline V gene (reference sequence). This CDR3 reads CASSGGRSGNEQFF. CDR3 nucleotides: TGTGCCAGTAGCGGCGGGAGGTCTGGTAATGAGCAGTTCTTC.

The V and J genes are TRBV5-1 and TRBJ2-1; 8 bases fit TRBD2. Germline assignment: CDR1 SGHRS and CDR2 YFSETQ. The CDR3 is 15 residues long. With 4 bases clipped from V and 2 bases from J, the junction kept 5 bases outside the gene matches. The CDR3 DNA reads as TGCGCCAGCAGCCCGCGGGAGGCCACCTACAATGAGCAGTTCTTC. The encoded protein is CASSPREATYNEQFF. Using reference TRBV5-1 and TRBJ2-1 for the parts outside the CDR3, the full variable domain is KAGVTQTPRYLIKTRGQQVTLSCSPISGHRSVSWYQQTPGQGLQFLFEYFSETQRNKGNFPGRFSGRQFSNSRSEMNVSTLELGDSALYLCASSPREATYNEQFFGPGTRLTVL.